These 10 T cell receptor beta chains came from one sample sequenced in a study of blood T cell repertoires in COVID-19. The assay was immunoSEQ multiplex PCR, and TCRdb's table has in-frame clones only and misses some. There are roughly 320,000 clones in the sample; 75% to 90% occur only once, and 6.3% lies in the top ten. The sequenced material came from peripheral blood. These receptors were taken from a woman aged 45-65 years with COVID-19, enrolled during active disease.

V usage is TRBV15 and J usage is TRBJ2-7; 10 nucleotides agree with TRBD1. After removal of 0 bases from V and 1 base from J, the junction contained 6 bases not matched to a gene. The CDR3 has 17 amino acids. Germline lookup yields CDR1 LNHNV and CDR2 YYDKDF (reference sequence). The DNA of the CDR3 is TGTGCCACCAGCAGAGAAGACCGGGACAGGGGTTCCTACGAGCAGTACTTC. Translating gives CATSREDRDRGSYEQYF.

The chain carries TRBV6-5 and TRBJ1-6; 8 bases agree with TRBD1. CDR3 length: 15 amino acids. J was trimmed by 10 bases and V by 3 bases; bases with no gene match: 8. Germline V gives CDR1 MNHEY, CDR2 SVGAGI. This chain's CDR3 is CASSYLGQGNSPLHF. The DNA of the CDR3 is TGTGCCAGCAGTTATCTCGGACAGGGCAACTCACCCCTCCACTTT.

Only a few counts were recorded for this clone. The chain recombines TRBV18 with TRBJ1-2; D perhaps matches TRBD1 (6 bases). CDR3 size: 13 residues. Per germline, CDR1 KGHSH and CDR2 LQKENI. The V end lost 8 bases, the J end lost 4 bases, and 14 bases lay between the germline ends. The CDR3 DNA follows: TGTGCCAGCGTGCCGGACAGCCTCTATGGCTACACCTTC. It codes for CASVPDSLYGYTF.

The chain combines TRBV5-1 with TRBJ2-7, with 8 bases fitting TRBD2. The CDR3 consists of 16 residues. The V gene end was trimmed by 6 bases and the J gene end by 2 bases; junction bases not matched to a gene: 13. Germline V gene lookup returns CDR1 SGHRS and CDR2 YFSETQ. CDR3 DNA sequence: TGCGCCAGCACCCCGGGAGGGGTCTGGGAGCCCTACGAGCAGTACTTC. Its protein is CASTPGGVWEPYEQYF. The full variable domain, rest sourced from reference TRBV5-1 and TRBJ2-7, is KAGVTQTPRYLIKTRGQQVTLSCSPISGHRSVSWYQQTPGQGLQFLFEYFSETQRNKGNFPGRFSGRQFSNSRSEMNVSTLELGDSALYLCASTPGGVWEPYEQYFGPGTRLTVT.

This chain connects TRBV6-5 to TRBJ1-1; weak D call: TRBD1 (6 bases). The CDR3 has 13 amino acids. Germline CDR1 and CDR2: MNHEY and SVGAGI. The V gene lost 7 bases and the J gene lost 1 base, with 10 bases spanning the gap. This CDR3 reads CASTTDRNTEAFF. The CDR3 nucleotides read TGTGCCAGCACCACGGACAGGAACACTGAAGCTTTCTTT.

This clone was counted only a few times. V is TRBV5-1 and J is TRBJ2-2; D may be TRBD1 (5 bases). The CDR3 sequence is 13 residues long. V was cut by 0 bases and J by 6 bases, with 6 bases left in between. CDR1 is SGHRS and CDR2 is YFSETQ in the germline V gene. The CDR3 DNA follows: TGCGCCAGCAGCTTGGAGGGGTCCGGGGAGCTGTTTTTT. It yields the protein CASSLEGSGELFF.

Written as DNA, the CDR3 is TGTGCCAGCAGTTCGCAGGGGGCTAAAGGAGCTTTCTTT. Protein sequence: CASSSQGAKGAFF. J is TRBJ1-1 and V is TRBV7-2; 8 bases are a match to TRBD1. Losses at the gene ends were 6 bases for V and 10 bases for J; bases not matched to a gene: 10. This CDR3 comprises 13 residues. The germline V gene has CDR1 SGHTA and CDR2 FQGNSA.

This chain joins TRBV2 and TRBJ1-2, with 9 nucleotides matching TRBD1. The J segment lost 7 bases and the V segment lost 7 bases, leaving 7 bases of the junction unmatched. The CDR3 spans 13 residues. Per the germline V gene, CDR1 is SNHLY and CDR2 is FYNNEI. Here the CDR3 DNA reads TGTGCCAGCACGGGGACAGGGATCAGTGGCTACACCTTC. Residues: CASTGTGISGYTF.

The V gene is TRBV4-3, the J gene TRBJ2-2, with 14 nucleotides matching TRBD2. V gave up 0 bases and J gave up 4 bases; unmatched junction bases: 10. CDR1 LGHNA and CDR2 YSLEER come from the germline V gene. CDR3 length equals 20 residues. CDR3 nucleotide sequence: TGCGCCAGCAGCCAAGAGGGGACTAGCGGGAGAATAGGGGCCACCGGGGAGCTGTTTTTT. Protein product: CASSQEGTSGRIGATGELFF.

The chain employs TRBV6-2 or TRBV6-3 and TRBJ1-5; TRBD1 matches 8 bases. Germline assignment: CDR1 MNHEY and CDR2 SVGEGT. J was trimmed by 7 bases and V by 6 bases; bases with no gene match: 8. The CDR3 has 14 amino acids. CDR3 residues: CASSRQGTWQPQHF. The CDR3 DNA is TGTGCCAGCAGCCGACAGGGGACATGGCAGCCCCAGCATTTT.